This entry lists 29 T cell receptor beta chains sequenced from one sample in a study of blood T cell repertoires in COVID-19. Method: immunoSEQ multiplex PCR; TCRdb's copy keeps in-frame clones and lacks some. The table lists roughly 320,000 clones, roughly 85% of them singletons, with 7.2% in the top ten. The sequenced material came from peripheral blood. The origin of the receptors is a human donor in a cohort sampled during active COVID-19.

This clone came up a few times. V usage is TRBV12-3 or TRBV12-4 and J usage is TRBJ1-1; unclear D gene. This CDR3 has 13 residues. The V gene lost 5 bases and the J gene lost 0 bases, with 7 bases spanning the gap. The CDR3 sequence is CASSLGVNTEAFF. The CDR3 DNA follows: TGTGCCAGCAGTCTCGGGGTGAACACTGAAGCTTTCTTT.

J is TRBJ1-2 and V is TRBV14; 10 bases match TRBD1. J gave up 3 bases and V 5 bases, and 12 bases lay outside the gene matches. Germline CDR1 is SGHDN and CDR2 is FVKESK. This CDR3 has 17 amino acids. DNA of the CDR3: TGTGCCAGCAGCACTAGATTCGGGACAGGGGAGGACTATGGCTACACCTTC. Its translation is CASSTRFGTGEDYGYTF.

This chain links TRBV7-2 with TRBJ1-6; D gene ambiguous. This CDR3 comprises 13 residues. Per the germline V gene, CDR1 is SGHTA and CDR2 is FQGNSA. V shed 1 base and J shed 9 bases, with 7 bases lying between them. In nucleotides, the CDR3 is TGTGCCAGCAGCTTAGTTGGAGCTTCACCCCTCCACTTT. It codes for CASSLVGASPLHF.

The chain joins TRBV7-3 to TRBJ2-3; maybe TRBD2 (5 bases). The germline CDR1 and CDR2 sequences are SGHTA and FQGTGA. The CDR3 has 15 amino acids. V shed 5 bases and J shed 0 bases, with 12 bases lying between them. The CDR3 nucleotides are TGTGCCAGCAGCCCGGACTCAGTTAGCACAGATACGCAGTATTTT. As protein: CASSPDSVSTDTQYF.

The genes are TRBV12-3 or TRBV12-4 and TRBJ1-1; D is unclear. V gave up 5 bases and J gave up 9 bases, with 10 bases separating them. The CDR3 spans 11 residues. The chain's CDR3 is CASSTRGKAFF. CDR3 coding DNA: TGTGCCAGCAGTACACGAGGGAAAGCTTTCTTT.

This clone has just a few counts. The chain recombines TRBV9 with TRBJ1-5; the D is unclear. Germline V gives CDR1 SGDLS, CDR2 YYNGEE. The CDR3 runs 15 residues. The V and J ends lost 4 bases and 4 bases respectively, with 15 bases between them. The CDR3 region has the DNA TGTGCCAGCAGCCGCACCCCCGGGAGTAATCAGCCCCAGCATTTT. This translates into CASSRTPGSNQPQHF.

The chain employs TRBV30 and TRBJ1-2; TRBD1 might be the D (5 bases). Looked up from germline, CDR1 is GTSNPN and CDR2 is SVGIG (reference sequence). Trimming removed 4 bases at V and 8 bases at J, with 11 bases between. The CDR3 is 11 amino acids. The DNA for the CDR3 is TGTGCCTGGACTCAGGGACTCGGCTACACCTTC. Translation gives CAWTQGLGYTF.

The gene calls are TRBV12-3 or TRBV12-4 and TRBJ2-1, with D possibly matching TRBD2 (6 bases). This CDR3 has 13 amino acids. With 7 bases removed from V and 6 bases from J, the gap between germline ends came to 13 bases. CDR3: CASTPSEGNEQFF. CDR3 in DNA: TGTGCCAGCACTCCATCGGAGGGCAATGAGCAGTTCTTC.

The sample holds a few counts of this clone. V is TRBV7-6 and J is TRBJ1-2, with 7 bases that match TRBD1. The germline gives CDR1 SGHVS, CDR2 FNYEAQ. With 5 bases clipped from V and 2 bases from J, the junction kept 2 bases outside the gene matches. This CDR3 comprises 13 residues. The CDR3, as DNA: TGTGCCAGCAGCCAGGGACAGAACTATGGCTACACCTTC. Its protein is CASSQGQNYGYTF.

The J gene is TRBJ2-7, the V gene TRBV3-1 (or the pseudogene TRBV3-2); 9 positions agree with TRBD2. The CDR3 runs 15 residues. The germline V gene encodes CDR1 LGHDT and CDR2 YNNKEL (reference sequence). With V trimmed by 4 bases and J by 2 bases, 6 bases remained unmatched. The CDR3 DNA follows: TGTGCCAGCAGCCTTTTAGCGGGAGAGGCCTACGAGCAGTACTTC. This codes for CASSLLAGEAYEQYF.

The CDR3 DNA reads TGCGCCAGCAGCTTAAGAACAGGGGGCTTTTTATCAGCCGGGGAGCTGTTTTTT. The encoded protein is CASSLRTGGFLSAGELFF. V and J are TRBV5-1 and TRBJ2-2, with 9 nucleotides matching TRBD1. The length of the CDR3 is 18 residues. Germline trimming cut 2 bases from V and 6 bases from J; bases unmatched to any gene: 14. Germline CDR1 SGHRS, CDR2 YFSETQ.

The J gene is TRBJ1-6, the V gene TRBV5-1, with D perhaps matching TRBD1 (6 bases). Per germline, CDR1 SGHRS and CDR2 YFSETQ. The CDR3 is 16 amino acids. The V end lost 5 bases, the J end lost 7 bases, and 19 bases lay between the germline ends. CDR3 DNA sequence: TGCGCCAGCAGTTTCGTACCGGACAGAGAGAATTCACCCCTCCACTTT. This translates into CASSFVPDRENSPLHF.

The chain recombines TRBV19 with TRBJ1-1; D gene uncertain. Germline assignment: CDR1 LNHDA and CDR2 SQIVND (reference sequence). The length of the CDR3 is 12 residues. V gave up 3 bases and J gave up 8 bases, with 10 bases separating them. CDR3 sequence (DNA): TGTGCCAGTAGTATCGATGTCCGGGAAGCTTTCTTT. This codes for CASSIDVREAFF.

The table lists this clone with a count of one. The chain carries TRBV19 and TRBJ1-2, with D tentatively TRBD1 (5 bases). Trimming removed 7 bases at V and 5 bases at J, with 11 bases between. This CDR3 has 12 residues. CDR1 is LNHDA and CDR2 is SQIVND in the germline V gene (reference sequence). The CDR3 coding sequence is TGTGCCAGTACCCAGGGCTCGTATGGCTACACCTTC. Protein: CASTQGSYGYTF.

In DNA, the CDR3 is TGTGCCAGCAGTTACTTCACAGGGGAAGGAGGCTACACCTTC. Residues: CASSYFTGEGGYTF. V gene TRBV6-5 combines with J gene TRBJ1-2, with 7 bases fitting TRBD1. The germline gives CDR1 MNHEY, CDR2 SVGAGI. The ends lost 1 base at V and 8 bases at J; junction bases unmatched: 7. The CDR3 contains 14 residues.

In its sample, this clone was seen once. The chain is built from TRBV6-5 and TRBJ1-5; 7 positions agree with TRBD1. Germline V gives CDR1 MNHEY, CDR2 SVGAGI. Losses at the gene ends were 5 bases for V and 3 bases for J; bases not matched to a gene: 4. There are 14 residues in the CDR3. The CDR3 region is CASSIGTDNQPQHF. The CDR3 bases are TGTGCCAGCAGTATTGGGACAGACAATCAGCCCCAGCATTTT.

The CDR3 nucleotides read TGTGCCAGCAGTGATGACAGGTCAGGAAACACCATATATTTT. Protein product: CASSDDRSGNTIYF. The chain uses TRBV6-1 and TRBJ1-3; D is possibly TRBD1 (6 bases). Germline lookup yields CDR1 MNHNS and CDR2 SASEGT. The CDR3 has 14 residues. V was clipped by 3 bases and J by 4 bases, with 10 bases between them.

The gene calls are TRBV12-5 and TRBJ1-1, with D possibly matching TRBD1 (5 bases). Trimming cost V 4 bases and J 5 bases, with 14 bases left between them. The CDR3 loop spans 14 amino acids. The germline V gene encodes CDR1 LGHNT and CDR2 FRNRAP. CDR3 in amino acids: CASGSPLRTTEAFF. Written as DNA, the CDR3 is TGTGCTAGTGGTTCGCCACTGCGGACAACTGAAGCTTTCTTT. Full variable domain (missing parts from reference TRBV12-5 and TRBJ1-1): DARVTQTPRHKVTEMGQEVTMRCQPILGHNTVFWYRQTMMQGLELLAYFRNRAPLDDSGMPKDRFSAEMPDATLATLKIQPSEPRDSAVYFCASGSPLRTTEAFFGQGTRLTVV.

This clone was seen at least ten times. The chain uses TRBV28 and TRBJ1-1, with D possibly being TRBD1 (5 bases). The germline V gene has CDR1 MDHEN and CDR2 SYDVKM. V lost 7 bases and J 5 bases, leaving 17 bases between the germline ends. The CDR3 is 14 residues long. The CDR3 loop reads CASNIGAGSTEAFF. In DNA, the CDR3 is TGTGCCAGCAACATAGGGGCAGGGTCGACTGAAGCTTTCTTT.

This rearrangement joins TRBV5-8 to TRBJ2-3, with TRBD2 identical over 7 bases. Germline V gives CDR1 SGHTS, CDR2 YDEGEE. The CDR3 runs to 15 residues. V lost 1 base and J lost 2; bases outside the gene matches: 4. CDR3 coding DNA: TGTGCCAGCAGCTTGCTAGCGGCAATCACAGATACGCAGTATTTT. This sequence encodes CASSLLAAITDTQYF.

This clone was detected a few times. CDR3 region: CASSTPNNTEAFF. CDR3 DNA: TGCGCCAGCAGTACACCCAATAACACTGAAGCTTTCTTT. The chain recombines TRBV5-1 with TRBJ1-1; D is ambiguous. The germline V gene encodes CDR1 SGHRS and CDR2 YFSETQ. V shed 5 bases and J shed 2 bases, with 10 bases lying between them. The CDR3 totals 13 residues.

The chain uses TRBV5-1 and TRBJ1-1; 8 bases match TRBD1. Germline CDR1 reads SGHRS; CDR2 reads YFSETQ. The CDR3 covers 14 residues. The ends lost 6 bases at V and 3 bases at J; junction bases unmatched: 7. CDR3 loop: CASTTGQGHTEAFF. DNA for the CDR3: TGCGCCAGCACTACTGGACAGGGACACACTGAAGCTTTCTTT.

This clone was seen a few times. The chain is built from TRBV29-1 and TRBJ1-1, with a weak D call TRBD1 (5 bases). The CDR3 contains 13 residues. Trimming removed 6 bases from V and 6 bases from J, with 17 bases in between. Germline CDR1 SQVTM, CDR2 ANQGSEA. The CDR3 loop reads CSVAIGAESEAFF. The CDR3 nucleotides are TGCAGCGTGGCTATAGGGGCGGAATCTGAAGCTTTCTTT.

This clone was counted a few times. This chain joins TRBV5-1 and TRBJ1-2, with 8 positions matching TRBD1. CDR1 is SGHRS and CDR2 is YFSETQ in the germline V gene. V lost 4 bases and J lost 11; bases outside the gene matches: 16. This CDR3 has 15 amino acids. CDR3 in amino acids: CASSPGQGRAPWYTF. The CDR3 nucleotides read TGCGCCAGCAGCCCCGGACAGGGAAGGGCCCCCTGGTACACCTTC.

This chain connects TRBV12-3 or TRBV12-4 to TRBJ2-7; D gene ambiguous. The CDR3 consists of 13 residues. V lost 4 bases, J lost 2 bases, and 9 bases lay in between. Written as DNA, the CDR3 is TGTGCCAGCAGTTATAAGGAGCCCTACGAGCAGTACTTC. Protein product: CASSYKEPYEQYF.

The chain is built from TRBV29-1 and TRBJ1-2; D is possibly TRBD1 (6 bases). The CDR3 sequence is 12 residues long. Germline V gene data show CDR1 as SQVTM and CDR2 as ANQGSEA. V was clipped by 5 bases and J by 7 bases, with 14 bases between them. The CDR3 loop reads CSVPPGEGGYTF. As DNA, the CDR3 is TGCAGCGTTCCCCCAGGGGAGGGTGGCTACACCTTC.

The chain joins TRBV6-1 to TRBJ1-2, with D perhaps matching TRBD1 (5 bases). CDR1 and CDR2 (germline): MNHNS, SASEGT. CDR3 length: 13 residues. V was clipped by 3 bases and J by 8 bases, with 13 bases between them. DNA of the CDR3: TGTGCCAGCAGTGATTTGTGGGGCGGCGGCTACACCTTC. It encodes CASSDLWGGGYTF.

The CDR3, as DNA: TGTGCCAGCAGCGTTCACAGGGAGAGGACTGAAGCTTTCTTT. It codes for CASSVHRERTEAFF. The chain couples TRBV11-1 to TRBJ1-1; perhaps TRBD1 as D (6 bases). Trimming cost V 5 bases and J 5 bases, with 15 bases left between them. Germline V gene sequence: CDR1 SGHAT, CDR2 FQDESV (reference sequence). This CDR3 is 14 amino acids long.

The rearrangement uses TRBV30 and TRBJ1-1, with D maybe TRBD1 (6 bases). The V end lost 5 bases, the J end lost 6 bases, and 16 bases lay between the germline ends. The CDR3 covers 13 residues. Germline V lookup: CDR1 GTSNPN, CDR2 SVGIG (reference sequence). CDR3 DNA: TGTGCCTGGTCCCCGGGACAAAATTCTGAAGCTTTCTTT. Amino acids: CAWSPGQNSEAFF.